Listed here is a single T cell receptor beta chain. The data were taken from a study of brain T cells in children with intractable seizures. The CDR3 extends over 16 amino acids. The V segment lost 2 bases and the J segment 1 base; nucleotides outside the gene matches: 4. Germline-derived CDR1 and CDR2 are SGHTA and FQGTGA. Clones were read by immunoSEQ multiplex PCR, and TCRdb kept only the in-frame ones, dropping some. The data show about 120,000 clones, with roughly 92% seen just once and under 4.5% held by the top ten. V is TRBV7-3 and J is TRBJ2-3; 9 nucleotides line up with TRBD2. This specimen was peripheral blood, taken at surgery. The origin of this receptor is a boy under three years old with hemimegalencephaly and intractable seizures. The CDR3 is CASSLGLAGRTDTQYF. Written as DNA, the CDR3 is TGTGCCAGCAGCTTAGGGCTAGCGGGACGCACAGATACGCAGTATTTT.